This T cell receptor beta chain was documented in a study of cytomegalovirus exposure and HLA in healthy donors. Points from the study as a whole: Evidence from a later analysis indicated that most CMV-associated TCR beta chains looked HLA-restricted. In presence/absence analyses, roughly uniform sequencing depth across donors was assumed.

After removal of 4 bases from V and 11 bases from J, the junction contained 8 bases not matched to a gene. This CDR3 comprises 13 residues. From germline, CDR1 is SGHTA and CDR2 FQGNSA. In the case of this clone: Its antigen is currently unknown.

PCR amplification relied on 60 Vbeta primers (plus 13 Jbeta primers). Clones were read by immunoSEQ multiplex PCR, and TCRdb kept only the in-frame ones, dropping some. The sample includes about 210,000 clones, around 83% of them seen just once. This TCR came from a woman between 45 and 65 years old in good health and CMV-seropositive. The chain employs TRBV7-2 and TRBJ1-1; 9 nucleotides line up with TRBD1. The sequencing input was PBMCs. CDR3 region: CASSYGQGRTAFF. DNA of the CDR3: TGTGCCAGCAGCTACGGACAGGGGAGGACGGCTTTCTTT.